Listed below are T cell receptor beta chains from one sample, sequenced in a study of identical twins. One entry per CDR3 protein results from TCRdb running MiXCR on the 5' RACE reads. The repertoire holds 470,000 or so distinct CDR3 sequences, with roughly 26% as singletons. These data were also filed under a second study, of T cells expressing NK-cell markers.

The source material was CD4+ T cells sorted from blood. These receptors came from a woman younger than 35 in good health. CDR3s include the opening cysteine and the closing phenylalanine or tryptophan. The D gene is left open where the match is weak. Clone size is not always given. Where it is, it says once, few, many or a class for expanded clones.

cdr3_nt cdr3_aa j_call d_call v_call clone_size
TGCATCTGGGGGGCACATTCAAAAGAGACCCAGTACTTC CIWGAHSKETQYF TRBJ2-5 - TRBV20-1 -
TGTGCCAGCAGCCTTAGCGGGGAACTATACAATGAGCAGTTCTTC CASSLSGELYNEQFF TRBJ2-1 TRBD2 TRBV9 few
TGTGCCAGCAGCTTAGACGACAAGGGGACTGAAGCTTTCTTT CASSLDDKGTEAFF TRBJ1-1 - TRBV5-6 few
TGTGCCAGCAGTTACTCGCTCCCTCAGACTTACGAGCAGTACTTC CASSYSLPQTYEQYF TRBJ2-7 - TRBV6-2/TRBV6-3 -
TGTGCCAGCAGCCAAAGACAGGGATGGTCCGGGGAGCTGTTTTTT CASSQRQGWSGELFF TRBJ2-2 TRBD1 TRBV27 -
TGCGCCAGCAGCTCTAGCCGGACAGACTCTGGGGCCAACGTCCTGACTTTC CASSSSRTDSGANVLTF TRBJ2-6 - TRBV5-1 -
TGTGCCAGCAGGACTAGCGGGAACGAGCAGTTCTTC CASRTSGNEQFF TRBJ2-1 TRBD2 TRBV6-2/TRBV6-3 few
TGCGCCAGCAGGAATCTCCAGGGGTCTGGGGCCAACGTCCTGACTTTC CASRNLQGSGANVLTF TRBJ2-6 - TRBV5-1 -
TGTGCCAGCAGGTCCGCCGCCGCCACCTCTTATGGCTACACCTTC CASRSAAATSYGYTF TRBJ1-2 - TRBV12-3/TRBV12-4 -
TGTGCCAGCAGCACCGGGACTACTAACACCGGGGAGCTGTTTTTT CASSTGTTNTGELFF TRBJ2-2 TRBD2 TRBV12-3/TRBV12-4 many
TGTGCCAGCAGTTACTTAGGACCTCCTACCGAGCAGTACTTC CASSYLGPPTEQYF TRBJ2-7 - TRBV6-2/TRBV6-3 -
TGCGCCAGCAGCTCCCGGGGCAGGGAGTTGGGTGGCAATGGCTACACCTTC CASSSRGRELGGNGYTF TRBJ1-2 - TRBV5-1 -
TGCAGCGTTGAAGGTAGCGGGAGGGGGTTTAAAGCCGATGAGCAGTTCTTC CSVEGSGRGFKADEQFF TRBJ2-1 TRBD2 TRBV29-1 -
TGCGCCAGCAGAGTCCGCGGAACCTACAATGAGCAGTTCTTC CASRVRGTYNEQFF TRBJ2-1 - TRBV5-1 once
TGTGCCAGCAGGGAGAGAATGGGACTAGCCAAAAACATTCAGTACTTC CASRERMGLAKNIQYF TRBJ2-4 - TRBV2 -
TGTGCCAGCAGCCTGCAGGGGCGCAATTCACCCCTCCACTTT CASSLQGRNSPLHF TRBJ1-6 - TRBV6-1 few
TGTGCCAGCCCGAAGGGAAGCGGGTGCTCCTACAATGAGCAGTTCTTC CASPKGSGCSYNEQFF TRBJ2-1 - TRBV25-1 -
TGTGCCAGCAAGGGAGGAGCTTACGAGCAGTACTTC CASKGGAYEQYF TRBJ2-7 - TRBV25-1 -
TGTGCCAGCAGCGTAGGAACTAGTTCAGATACGCAGTATTTT CASSVGTSSDTQYF TRBJ2-3 - TRBV9 few
TGTGCCAGCAGCCCCTCTCCCATCCGAGGGGTTAACGAGCAGTACTTC CASSPSPIRGVNEQYF TRBJ2-7 - TRBV3-1 few
TGTGCCAGCAGTCCTAGCGACCTATACAATGAGCAGTTCTTC CASSPSDLYNEQFF TRBJ2-1 - TRBV12-3/TRBV12-4 few
TGCGCCAGCAGCGTAATTCAGGGGTTGTCCTACGAGCAGTACTTC CASSVIQGLSYEQYF TRBJ2-7 - TRBV5-1 -
TGTGCCAGCTCCCTGGGACAGGGGTTTAGTTATGGCTACACCTTC CASSLGQGFSYGYTF TRBJ1-2 TRBD1 TRBV12-3/TRBV12-4 few
TGTGCCAGCAGCATCTGGGGGGCCGACACAGATACGCAGTATTTT CASSIWGADTDTQYF TRBJ2-3 - TRBV7-9 -
TGTGCCATCAGTCCCGGCGGGATATCAGCAGATACGCAGTATTTT CAISPGGISADTQYF TRBJ2-3 - TRBV10-3 few
TGTGCCAGCAGCCGCGTTGGGGGATCAAGCACAGATACGCAGTATTTT CASSRVGGSSTDTQYF TRBJ2-3 - TRBV7-2 -
TGCAGTGCTCGCCCTTGGGGGACCAGCGCCTACGAGCAGTACTTC CSARPWGTSAYEQYF TRBJ2-7 - TRBV20-1 -
TGTGCCTGGAGTGTCGCCTACAATGAGCAGTTCTTC CAWSVAYNEQFF TRBJ2-1 - TRBV30 many
TGTGCCAGCAGCTTAGAGGTTGCTTCCCGAAACGAGCAGTACTTC CASSLEVASRNEQYF TRBJ2-7 - TRBV7-2 few
TGTGCCAGCAGCCAGTCCGACAGCGCAGATACGCAGTATTTT CASSQSDSADTQYF TRBJ2-3 - TRBV3-1 few
TGTGCCAGCAGCGGAACCGGCAGGTCCTACAATGAGCAGTTCTTC CASSGTGRSYNEQFF TRBJ2-1 - TRBV7-8 -
TGTGCCAGCTCCCAGGCAGGGAGAAATGAGCAGTTCTTC CASSQAGRNEQFF TRBJ2-1 - TRBV12-3/TRBV12-4 -
TGTGCCAGCAGTTACACTGGCGGGCCCTACAATGAGCAGTTCTTC CASSYTGGPYNEQFF TRBJ2-1 - TRBV6-5 few
TGCGCCAGCAGCTCGACCCTGGGACAGGGAGGAGGCTACACCTTC CASSSTLGQGGGYTF TRBJ1-2 TRBD1 TRBV5-1 -
TGCGCCAGCAGCCACTGGGGGAGGAACACTGAAGCTTTCTTT CASSHWGRNTEAFF TRBJ1-1 - TRBV4-3 -
TGTGCCAGCACCTTGGACCGTGACAATGAGCAGTTCTTC CASTLDRDNEQFF TRBJ2-1 - TRBV2 few
TGCGCCAGCAGCTTGACGGGGGGCAAAAACATTCAGTACTTC CASSLTGGKNIQYF TRBJ2-4 TRBD2 TRBV5-1 few
TGCGCCAGCAGTGAGTTGTCTAGCGGGCGGCGGGAGCTGTTTTTT CASSELSSGRRELFF TRBJ2-2 TRBD2 TRBV10-1 few
TGTGCCAGCAGGACTCCTGGGGGCTATGGCTACACCTTC CASRTPGGYGYTF TRBJ1-2 - TRBV6-1 -
TGTGCCAGCAGCTTAGTTGTACAGAGCACAGATACGCAGTATTTT CASSLVVQSTDTQYF TRBJ2-3 - TRBV7-2 -
TGTGCCAGTAGCTCCGGCCTAGCGGTGAAAGAGACCCAGTACTTC CASSSGLAVKETQYF TRBJ2-5 TRBD2 TRBV19 -
TGTGCCAGCAGCTTGACCGGGACAGGGGTGGGCGAGCAGTACTTC CASSLTGTGVGEQYF TRBJ2-7 TRBD1 TRBV7-6 -
TGCAGTGCAGACCCAGGACGGGGGGCAGGGTACGAGCAGTACTTC CSADPGRGAGYEQYF TRBJ2-7 - TRBV20-1 few
TGCGCCAGCAGCAAACTCCAGGGGGAAGGCGAGCAGTACTTC CASSKLQGEGEQYF TRBJ2-7 TRBD1 TRBV5-1 -
TGCAGTGCTAGTAAGCGGGGGGGCACAGATACGCAGTATTTT CSASKRGGTDTQYF TRBJ2-3 TRBD2 TRBV20-1 -
TGTGCCAGCAGTTACTCCCGGGGCCGAGGGCAGCCCCAGCATTTT CASSYSRGRGQPQHF TRBJ1-5 - TRBV6-2/TRBV6-3 few
TGCAGTGTTCGGAGGGAGCCAACAGATACGCAGTATTTT CSVRREPTDTQYF TRBJ2-3 - TRBV20-1 -